This TCR beta chain was sequenced during a study of T cells in women clearing cervical HPV infection. Whole-study findings and limits: Unknown T-cell numbers per sample may underlie the richness differences. Repertoire richness, not evenness, was significantly elevated in CIN3+ cases versus controls.

CDR1 and CDR2 (germline): DFQATT, SNEGSKA (reference sequence). The V and J ends lost 0 bases and 0 bases respectively, with 8 bases between them. CDR3 length equals 14 residues. For this clone: Antigen: not known. The read comes to an end 3 residues before the CDR3 does, leaving the germline J gene to fill in the end.

Using immunoSEQ multiplex PCR, the repertoire was profiled, and TCRdb retains in-frame clones only, with some absent. The sample shows roughly 13,000 clones, and around 8% sits with its ten largest clones. The chain joins TRBV20-1 to TRBJ1-1; the D gene is possibly TRBD1 (6 bases). Input material: blood buffy coat. The receptor was derived from a woman aged 18-69 years with a cervical HPV16 infection that either progressed to CIN3+ or cleared (not recorded which). Incomplete CDR3 DNA: TGCAGTGCTAGAGAGGACAGCATGAACACTGAA. Encoded protein: CSAREDSMNTE. The complete CDR3 sequence is CSAREDSMNTEAFF.